The present T cell receptor (beta chain) was sequenced within a study of T cell responses to AZD1222 COVID-19 vaccine. Study observations and caveats: Repertoires were obtained solely post-peak T cell response. Just 5 to 7 people given AZD1222 tested seropositive at baseline. There were mostly white British donors and more females than males, and clonal diversity was possibly underestimated.

With 7 bases clipped from V and 3 bases from J, the junction kept 9 bases outside the gene matches. CDR1 is SGHTA and CDR2 is FQGNSA in the germline V gene. This CDR3 region has 16 residues. The method was immunoSEQ multiplex PCR; TCRdb's version includes in-frame clones alone and lacks a portion of them. Counted here are roughly 120,000 clones, just over 85% occurring once; the ten biggest clones make up 15% to 20%. In regard to this clone: Its antigen is currently unknown.

The material sequenced was peripheral blood, taken on day 0 of MenACWY control vaccination. This TCR was recovered from an adult in good health. The chain has TRBV7-2 and TRBJ2-2; the match to TRBD2 covers 9 bases. The CDR3 sequence: CASITGLASYTGELFF. DNA for the CDR3: TGTGCCAGCATCACCGGACTAGCGTCCTACACCGGGGAGCTGTTTTTT.